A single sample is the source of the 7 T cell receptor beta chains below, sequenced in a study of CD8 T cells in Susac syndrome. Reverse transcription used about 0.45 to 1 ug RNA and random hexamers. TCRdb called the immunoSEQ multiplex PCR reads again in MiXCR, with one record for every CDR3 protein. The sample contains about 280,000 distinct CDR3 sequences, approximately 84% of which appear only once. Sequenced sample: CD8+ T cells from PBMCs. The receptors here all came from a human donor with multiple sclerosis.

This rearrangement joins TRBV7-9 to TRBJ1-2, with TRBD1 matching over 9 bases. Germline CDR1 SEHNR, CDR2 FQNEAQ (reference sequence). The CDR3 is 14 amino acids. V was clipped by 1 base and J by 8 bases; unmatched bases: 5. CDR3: CASSLGTGEQGYTF. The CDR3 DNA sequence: TGTGCCAGCAGCTTAGGGACAGGGGAGCAGGGCTACACCTTC.

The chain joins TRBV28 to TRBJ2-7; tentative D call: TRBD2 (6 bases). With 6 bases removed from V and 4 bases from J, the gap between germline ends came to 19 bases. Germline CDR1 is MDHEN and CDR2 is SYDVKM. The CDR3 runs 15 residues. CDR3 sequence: CASRPGREPRYEQYF. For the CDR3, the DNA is TGTGCCAGCAGACCCGGGCGGGAACCTCGATACGAGCAGTACTTC.

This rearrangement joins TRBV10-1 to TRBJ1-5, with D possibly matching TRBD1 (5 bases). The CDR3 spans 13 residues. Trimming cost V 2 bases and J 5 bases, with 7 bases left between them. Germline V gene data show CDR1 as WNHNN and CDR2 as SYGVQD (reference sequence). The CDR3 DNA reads TGCGCCAGCAGTGAGAGGGGCGATCAGCCCCAGCATTTT. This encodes CASSERGDQPQHF.

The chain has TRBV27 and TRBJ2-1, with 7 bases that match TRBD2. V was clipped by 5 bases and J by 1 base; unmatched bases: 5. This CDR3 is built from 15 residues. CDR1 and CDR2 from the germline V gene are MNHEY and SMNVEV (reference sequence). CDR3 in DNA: TGTGCCAGCAGTACAACTAGCGAGTCCTACAATGAGCAGTTCTTC. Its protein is CASSTTSESYNEQFF.

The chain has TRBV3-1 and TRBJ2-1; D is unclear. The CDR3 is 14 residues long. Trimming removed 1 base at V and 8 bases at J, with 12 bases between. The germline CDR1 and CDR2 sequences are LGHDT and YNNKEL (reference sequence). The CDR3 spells CASSQVASGHEQFF. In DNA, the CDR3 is TGTGCCAGCAGCCAAGTCGCTTCCGGGCATGAGCAGTTCTTC.

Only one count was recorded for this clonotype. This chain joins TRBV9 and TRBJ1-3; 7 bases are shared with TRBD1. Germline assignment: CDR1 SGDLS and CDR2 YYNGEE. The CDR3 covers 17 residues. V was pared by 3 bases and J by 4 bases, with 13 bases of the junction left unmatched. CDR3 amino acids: CASSAYSMGTEGNTIYF. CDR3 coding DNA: TGTGCCAGCAGCGCATATAGTATGGGGACAGAAGGAAACACCATATATTTT.

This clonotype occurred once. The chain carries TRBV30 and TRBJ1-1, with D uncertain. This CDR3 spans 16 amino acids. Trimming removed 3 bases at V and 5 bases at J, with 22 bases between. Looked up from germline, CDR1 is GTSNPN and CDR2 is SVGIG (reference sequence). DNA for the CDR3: TGTGCCTGGAGGGAACCGGGCCCTCCCCGAGGGACTGAAGCTTTCTTT. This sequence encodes CAWREPGPPRGTEAFF.